The next 10 T cell receptor beta chains were all read from a single sample in a study of CXCR3-negative and CXCR3-positive naive CD8 T cells. The study made its TRB cDNA libraries by 5' RACE, adding UMI labels. Reanalyzing the 5' RACE reads, TCRdb keeps one entry per CDR3 protein, without DNA. With 150,000 to 170,000 distinct CDR3 sequences in the sample, the ten largest clones hold 0.45% to 0.55%. Study outcomes and limitations: Against CXCR3-negative naive cells, CXCR3-positive naive cells showed more hydrophobic TRB CDR3s.

Their specific antigens are unknown. The material sequenced was naive CXCR3+ CD8+ T cells from blood. This sample's subset: CD45RO-CCR7+CD27+CD95- naive CD8+ T cells expressing CXCR3 (TNR3+). Receptor source: a human donor in good health. Some clones in this sample may be carry-over from other donors' samples.

The V call is TRBV7-9, the J call TRBJ2-7; the TCRdb call, TRBD1, lacks DNA for checking. Per the germline V gene, CDR1 is SEHNR and CDR2 is FQNEAQ (reference sequence). This CDR3 comprises 14 residues. This CDR3 is CASSSPGHTYEQYF.

This chain connects TRBV27 to TRBJ2-1. The CDR3 is made up of 14 amino acids. Germline loops: CDR1 MNHEY, CDR2 SMNVEV (reference sequence). The chain's CDR3 is CASSLYMDSNEQFF.

V is TRBV9 and J is TRBJ1-6. CDR1 is SGDLS and CDR2 is YYNGEE in the germline V gene. This CDR3 is 15 amino acids long. The CDR3 loop reads CASSVDGAPNSPLHF.

J is TRBJ2-1 and V is TRBV29-1; TCRdb indicates TRBD1, and absent DNA this call remains unverified. Germline lookup yields CDR1 SQVTM and CDR2 ANQGSEA. There are 15 residues in the CDR3. The CDR3 here is CSVEDLWGQGYEQFF.

The rearrangement uses TRBV4-1 and TRBJ2-3; TCRdb indicates TRBD2, and absent DNA this call remains unverified. The CDR3 is 17 residues long. Per the germline V gene, CDR1 is MGHRA and CDR2 is YSYEKL. The CDR3 sequence: CASSPVLSGGQVDTQYF.

J is TRBJ1-1 and V is TRBV29-1; TCRdb selects TRBD1, and the lack of DNA leaves this call unchecked. Per germline, CDR1 SQVTM and CDR2 ANQGSEA. This CDR3 contains 14 residues. The CDR3 region is CSVVTPGRNTEAFF.

The chain couples TRBV6-6 to TRBJ1-1. Germline V gene sequence: CDR1 MNHNY, CDR2 SVGAGI (reference sequence). The CDR3 extends over 13 amino acids. This CDR3 reads CASSLRINTEALF.

The chain links TRBV20-1 to TRBJ1-2; the D call of TRBD1 rests on TCRdb alone, since no DNA is present to check it. The CDR3 totals 14 residues. Germline-derived CDR1 and CDR2 are DFQATT and SNEGSKA (reference sequence). CDR3: CSALGTVANYGYTF.

This chain joins TRBV10-3 and TRBJ1-2; TCRdb reports TRBD1, a call that lacks DNA to check it against. CDR1 and CDR2 from the germline V gene are ENHRY and SYGVKD. The CDR3 covers 19 residues. The CDR3 protein is CAISESVSGQGANSDGYTF.

The chain links TRBV15 to TRBJ2-1. Germline-derived CDR1 and CDR2 are LNHNV and YYDKDF (reference sequence). CDR3 length: 15 amino acids. CDR3 protein: CATSSDGASYNEQFF. Combining the CDR3 with reference TRBV15 and TRBJ2-1 gives the whole variable domain DAMVIQNPRYQVTQFGKPVTLSCSQTLNHNVMYWYQQKSSQAPKLLFHYYDKDFNNEADTPDNFQSRRPNTSFCFLDIRSPGLGDTAMYLCATSSDGASYNEQFFGPGTRLTVL.